A single sample is the source of the 29 T cell receptor beta chains below, sequenced in a study of T cells after yellow fever vaccination. TCRdb ran MiXCR on the 5' RACE reads and lists one entry per CDR3 protein. The sample yields around 350,000 distinct CDR3 sequences, more than 9% seen once. The material was PBMCs, obtained on the day of the first yellow fever vaccination. The source of these receptors is a man aged 18 to 29 who received the YFV17D yellow fever vaccine.

The rearrangement uses TRBV5-1 and TRBJ1-4; D is unresolved. This CDR3 has 17 amino acids. Germline values: CDR1 SGHRS, CDR2 YFSETQ. The V end was cut by 0 bases, the J end by 4 bases, with 16 bases between. CDR3 protein: CASSLEQSGRNNEKLFF. CDR3 sequence (DNA): TGCGCCAGCAGCTTGGAGCAGTCTGGAAGGAATAATGAAAAACTGTTTTTT.

This clonotype has only a few counts. The V and J genes are TRBV7-2 and TRBJ2-1; D possibly corresponds to TRBD1 (6 bases). Trimming stripped 1 base from V and 1 base from J, with 11 bases between. This CDR3 has 16 residues. The germline gives CDR1 SGHTA, CDR2 FQGNSA. The CDR3 is CASSLDYRASYNEQFF. The CDR3 region has the DNA TGTGCCAGCAGCTTAGATTACAGGGCATCCTACAATGAGCAGTTCTTC.

In its sample, this clonotype was seen many times. The rearrangement uses TRBV3-1 and TRBJ2-5, with 12 bases matching TRBD2. This CDR3 has 14 amino acids. Germline-derived CDR1 and CDR2 are LGHDT and YNNKEL (reference sequence). The V gene end was trimmed by 5 bases and the J gene end by 2 bases; junction bases not matched to a gene: 0. Here the CDR3 DNA reads TGTGCCAGCAGCACTAGCGGGGGGCAAGAGACCCAGTACTTC. The encoded protein is CASSTSGGQETQYF.

This clonotype was counted a few times. The V gene is TRBV7-9, the J gene TRBJ2-5, with D tentatively TRBD1 or TRBD2 (5 bases each). V was cut by 1 base and J by 4 bases, with 19 bases left in between. The CDR3 is 17 amino acids. Germline CDR1 is SEHNR and CDR2 is FQNEAQ (reference sequence). CDR3 coding DNA: TGTGCCAGCAGCTTAGATGTCGGGGCCGGAATAACAGAGACCCAGTACTTC. Translated, it gives CASSLDVGAGITETQYF.

This clonotype appeared a few times. CDR3 DNA: TGTGCCAGCAGGGACAGAGCAAGATCAATGAGACAGTTCTTC. Its translation is CASRDRARSMRQFF. J is TRBJ2-1 and V is TRBV6-2 or TRBV6-3; D might be TRBD1 (6 bases). The germline V gene encodes CDR1 MNHEY and CDR2 SVGEGT. The V end was cut by 6 bases, the J end by 13 bases, with 22 bases between. CDR3 size: 14 residues.

The chain employs TRBV7-8 and TRBJ2-5; 8 nucleotides line up with TRBD1. The V segment lost 5 bases and the J segment 1 base; nucleotides outside the gene matches: 6. The CDR3 sequence is 15 residues long. Germline V gene lookup returns CDR1 SGHVS and CDR2 FQNEAQ. CDR3 in amino acids: CASSRGQGPQETQYF. The CDR3 coding sequence is TGTGCCAGCAGCAGAGGACAGGGACCCCAAGAGACCCAGTACTTC.

This clonotype was seen a handful of times. The rearrangement links TRBV5-6 to TRBJ2-2; 10 nucleotides agree with TRBD1. V was pared by 5 bases and J by 4 bases, with 5 bases of the junction left unmatched. Germline V lookup: CDR1 SGHDT, CDR2 YYEEEE. The CDR3 is 15 amino acids. The CDR3 reads CASSTGQGVTGELFF. In DNA, the CDR3 is TGTGCCAGCAGTACTGGACAGGGGGTCACCGGGGAGCTGTTTTTT.

This clonotype occurred a few times. The chain couples TRBV15 to TRBJ2-7; perhaps TRBD1 as D (6 bases). CDR3 length: 13 amino acids. Germline values: CDR1 LNHNV, CDR2 YYDKDF (reference sequence). V lost 11 bases and J lost 6, with 20 bases in between. The CDR3 spells CAANLGQGSEQYV. DNA for the CDR3: TGTGCCGCCAACCTAGGTCAGGGGAGCGAGCAGTACGTC.

This clonotype was seen only a few times. The genes are TRBV7-8 and TRBJ1-1; TRBD1 might be the D (5 bases). Deletions cut 7 bases from V and 5 bases from J, with 11 bases between. CDR3 length: 12 amino acids. Germline-derived CDR1 and CDR2 are SGHVS and FQNEAQ. The CDR3 region is CASTGTGTEAFF. The CDR3 bases are TGTGCCAGCACCGGGACGGGAACTGAAGCTTTCTTT.

This clonotype was counted only a few times. The rearrangement links TRBV7-2 to TRBJ2-2, with TRBD1 identical over 9 bases. Germline CDR1 is SGHTA and CDR2 is FQGNSA. This CDR3 is 15 amino acids long. V shed 5 bases and J 5 bases; nucleotides not matched to a gene: 6. This chain's CDR3 is CASSSRDRVTGELFF. The CDR3 DNA sequence: TGTGCCAGCAGCAGCCGGGACAGGGTAACCGGGGAGCTGTTTTTT.

This clonotype was recorded a few times. V is TRBV6-5 and J is TRBJ2-1; the D gene could be TRBD1 or TRBD2 (5 bases each). This CDR3 region has 14 residues. V dropped 4 bases and J dropped 6 bases, with 13 bases sitting between them. The germline V gene encodes CDR1 MNHEY and CDR2 SVGAGI. The CDR3 reads CASSSDGALNEQFF. The CDR3 DNA sequence: TGTGCCAGCAGTTCCGACGGGGCCCTCAATGAGCAGTTCTTC.

The chain uses TRBV7-2 and TRBJ2-3; a weak D match, TRBD2 (6 bases). Trimming removed 6 bases from V and 1 base from J, with 17 bases in between. Germline loops: CDR1 SGHTA, CDR2 FQGNSA. The CDR3 is 16 amino acids. The CDR3 coding sequence is TGTGCCAGCAGAACACCGGGGTGGGAGGGCACAGATACGCAGTATTTT. It specifies CASRTPGWEGTDTQYF.

V usage is TRBV7-3 and J usage is TRBJ2-1; the match to TRBD2 covers 11 bases. This CDR3 comprises 15 residues. Losses at the gene ends were 5 bases for V and 5 bases for J; bases not matched to a gene: 5. Germline V gene data show CDR1 as SGHTA and CDR2 as FQGTGA. CDR3 protein: CASSPHSGGDNEQFF. The CDR3 DNA is TGTGCCAGCAGCCCACATAGCGGGGGGGACAATGAGCAGTTCTTC.

The chain recombines TRBV20-1 with TRBJ1-4, with D possibly matching TRBD1 (5 bases). This CDR3 is built from 13 residues. Trimming stripped 5 bases from V and 7 bases from J, with 14 bases between. CDR1 is DFQATT, CDR2 SNEGSKA, per germline (reference sequence). This CDR3 reads CSAARRGGEKLFF. The CDR3 region has the DNA TGCAGTGCTGCTAGGCGGGGGGGTGAAAAACTGTTTTTT.

This clonotype was counted a few times. The rearrangement links TRBV6-5 to TRBJ2-7; 7 positions match TRBD1. Trimming cost V 1 base and J 2 bases; bases outside gene matches: 5. The CDR3 runs to 15 residues. Germline V gives CDR1 MNHEY, CDR2 SVGAGI. CDR3 region: CASSYLTGQPYEQYF. The CDR3 DNA is TGTGCCAGCAGTTACTTGACGGGACAGCCCTACGAGCAGTACTTC.

This clonotype was observed a handful of times. The chain joins TRBV6-5 to TRBJ2-3; maybe TRBD2 (7 bases). V was cut by 0 bases and J by 4 bases, with 11 bases left in between. The CDR3 has 15 residues. Germline V lookup: CDR1 MNHEY, CDR2 SVGAGI. CDR3 residues: CASSYSRGASDTQYF. The CDR3, as DNA: TGTGCCAGCAGTTACTCACGGGGGGCCTCAGATACGCAGTATTTT.

The genes are TRBV20-1 and TRBJ1-3; no clear D. The V gene lost 6 bases and the J gene lost 4 bases, with 19 bases spanning the gap. Germline CDR1 DFQATT, CDR2 SNEGSKA (reference sequence). This CDR3 has 15 amino acids. The CDR3 coding sequence is TGCAGTGCCCTTCCTCCAGGCTCGCGAGGAAACACCATATATTTT. Its translation: CSALPPGSRGNTIYF.

This clonotype was seen a few times. This chain links TRBV7-3 with TRBJ1-5; D remains unclear. The CDR3 is made up of 14 amino acids. The V gene lost 2 bases and the J gene lost 4 bases, with 9 bases spanning the gap. Germline V gene data show CDR1 as SGHTA and CDR2 as FQGTGA. In DNA, the CDR3 is TGTGCCAGCAGCTTAGGAAACGAAAATCAGCCCCAGCATTTT. Translation gives CASSLGNENQPQHF. Full variable domain (remainder filled in from reference TRBV7-3 and TRBJ1-5): GAGVSQTPSNKVTEKGKYVELRCDPISGHTALYWYRQSLGQGPEFLIYFQGTGAADDSGLPNDRFFAVRPEGSVSTLKIQRTERGDSAVYLCASSLGNENQPQHFGDGTRLSIL.

This clonotype was counted a few times. V is TRBV6-5 and J is TRBJ1-1; 9 nucleotides agree with TRBD1. J was trimmed by 5 bases and V by 4 bases; bases with no gene match: 5. The CDR3 consists of 14 residues. Per germline, CDR1 MNHEY and CDR2 SVGAGI. CDR3 nucleotide sequence: TGTGCCAGCAGTTGGGCGACAGGGGGGACTGAAGCTTTCTTT. It specifies CASSWATGGTEAFF.

The chain is built from TRBV20-1 and TRBJ2-7, with D possibly matching TRBD2 (6 bases). Trimming removed 0 bases at V and 1 base at J, with 22 bases between. The CDR3 consists of 18 residues. The germline CDR1 and CDR2 sequences are DFQATT and SNEGSKA (reference sequence). The CDR3 DNA follows: TGCAGTGCTAGAGAGGGGGACTCCCCACCCCCCTCTTCCTACGAGCAGTACTTC. Translated, it gives CSAREGDSPPPSSYEQYF.

This clonotype was detected a few times. The chain employs TRBV7-9 and TRBJ1-1; possible D gene TRBD1, 5 bases. Per the germline V gene, CDR1 is SEHNR and CDR2 is FQNEAQ (reference sequence). V was cut by 7 bases and J by 4 bases, with 10 bases left in between. CDR3 size: 12 residues. The DNA of the CDR3 is TGTGCCAGCATGCAGGGAGGCACTGAAGCTTTCTTT. It translates to CASMQGGTEAFF.

This clonotype turned up a few times. The genes are TRBV14 and TRBJ1-3; D gene unclear. Germline values: CDR1 SGHDN, CDR2 FVKESK. V was clipped by 1 base and J by 3 bases, with 7 bases between them. The CDR3 covers 14 residues. As DNA, the CDR3 is TGTGCCAGCAGCCAAGGGAAGGGTGGAAACACCATATATTTT. This translates into CASSQGKGGNTIYF.

V usage is TRBV18 and J usage is TRBJ2-1; D is unresolved. The CDR3 is 13 amino acids. Trimming took 0 bases from V and 8 from J, leaving 8 bases between them. Germline values: CDR1 KGHSH, CDR2 LQKENI. The CDR3 loop is CASSPPSFHEQFF. The CDR3 DNA sequence: TGTGCCAGCTCACCACCGTCGTTCCATGAGCAGTTCTTC.

In DNA, the CDR3 is TGTGCCAGCAGCTTAGACGTATTCTTGGCTGGAAACACCATATATTTT. It encodes CASSLDVFLAGNTIYF. This rearrangement joins TRBV7-6 to TRBJ1-3; D call uncertain. From germline, CDR1 is SGHVS and CDR2 FNYEAQ. CDR3 size: 16 residues. Trimming shortened V by 1 base and J by 2 bases, and 12 bases separated the two germline ends.

The rearrangement links TRBV27 to TRBJ1-6; D gene unclear. The CDR3 consists of 12 residues. Germline lookup yields CDR1 MNHEY and CDR2 SMNVEV (reference sequence). V was shortened by 4 bases and J by 6 bases, with 4 bases between the two germline ends. The CDR3 nucleotides are TGTGCCAGCAGTTGGGTTAATTCACCCCTCCACTTT. Residues: CASSWVNSPLHF.

This clonotype was observed a few times. This chain connects TRBV20-1 to TRBJ1-1; D is unresolved. V lost 3 bases, J lost 1 base, and 9 bases lay in between. Germline loops: CDR1 DFQATT, CDR2 SNEGSKA (reference sequence). The CDR3 loop spans 13 amino acids. The CDR3 DNA follows: TGCAGTGCTAGTAAGACTCCGAACACTGAAGCTTTCTTT. Amino acids: CSASKTPNTEAFF.

The table lists this clonotype with a few counts. The chain uses TRBV5-5 and TRBJ1-4; maybe TRBD1 (6 bases). V gave up 1 base and J gave up 0 bases, with 7 bases separating them. Germline values: CDR1 SGHKS, CDR2 YYEKEE (reference sequence). This CDR3 is built from 15 residues. Here the CDR3 reads CASSLRGPTNEKLFF. The DNA of the CDR3 is TGTGCCAGCAGCTTGCGGGGGCCAACTAATGAAAAACTGTTTTTT.

This clonotype was observed a few times. This sequence joins TRBV24-1 and TRBJ1-5; D is unresolved. The CDR3 is 14 amino acids. Germline V gene sequence: CDR1 KGHDR, CDR2 SFDVKD. With 3 bases removed from V and 3 bases from J, the gap between germline ends came to 8 bases. This chain's CDR3 is CATSDISLNQPQHF. The DNA of the CDR3 is TGTGCCACCAGTGATATCAGTCTCAATCAGCCCCAGCATTTT.

The chain recombines TRBV4-1 with TRBJ2-1; TRBD2 aligns across 10 bases. Germline assignment: CDR1 MGHRA and CDR2 YSYEKL. V was clipped by 0 bases and J by 10 bases; unmatched bases: 9. This CDR3 has 16 amino acids. The CDR3 region has the DNA TGCGCCAGCAGCCAAGATCCTCAGCGGGGGGGCTCGGAGCAGTTCTTC. It is translated as CASSQDPQRGGSEQFF.